This TCR beta chain was sequenced in a study of T cells in Graves' hyperthyroidism and ophthalmopathy. This clonotype was counted a single time. Its matching antigen is unknown. Regarding the study as a whole: Blood samples included most of the expanded thyroid clonotypes exceeding 0.001. Ophthalmopathy was identified by the model a median about six months ahead of onset. Ophthalmopathy could be told apart from stable hyperthyroidism with a 13 V-J model.

The germline gives CDR1 ENHRY, CDR2 SYGVKD. CDR3 length: 15 amino acids. The ends were cut back, 0 bases at V and 2 bases at J, with 10 bases in the middle. Amplified TCR beta CDR3 regions derived from RNA transcripts. A first-round RT-PCR of the TCR CDR3 used the HTBI primer set. TCRdb re-called the multiplex PCR reads with MiXCR, one entry per CDR3 protein. The table shows a few hundred thousand distinct CDR3 sequences, with 46% occurring only once. Input material: peripheral blood or thyroid tissue (not recorded which). This clonotype was sampled from an adult woman with Graves' disease, either hyperthyroidism or ophthalmopathy (not recorded which). The chain combines TRBV10-3 with TRBJ2-5, with D perhaps TRBD1 (5 bases). The DNA of the CDR3 is TGTGCCATCAGTGAGTCGAGACAGACTCAAGAGACCCAGTACTTC. Translating gives CAISESRQTQETQYF.